This T cell receptor beta chain was profiled in a study of blood T cell repertoires in COVID-19. The germline gives CDR1 LNHDA, CDR2 SQIVND (reference sequence). The CDR3 totals 14 residues. The germline V and J ends were trimmed by 6 bases and 7 bases, with 18 bases remaining between them. Data came from immunoSEQ multiplex PCR; TCRdb stores just in-frame clones and leaves some out. The table has 150,000 to 190,000 clones, 85% seen once. This clone was counted between two and nine times. Sequences were obtained from peripheral blood. This chain joins TRBV19 and TRBJ1-2; tentatively, D is TRBD1 (6 bases). This sequence originates from a woman aged 55 to 70 with COVID-19, enrolled during active disease. This chain's CDR3 is CASSLHRDYFGYTF. The CDR3 nucleotides are TGTGCCAGTAGCCTCCACAGGGATTACTTTGGCTACACCTTC.